The 30 T cell receptor beta chains below come from one sample, sequenced in a study of cytomegalovirus exposure and HLA in healthy donors. Vbeta (60) and Jbeta (13) primers were used in the PCR. Profiled with immunoSEQ multiplex PCR; TCRdb holds only in-frame clones, not every one. In total, the table holds about 35,000 clones. Sample: PBMCs. The origin of the receptors is a woman in her thirties or forties in good health and CMV-seropositive.

The rearrangement joins TRBV27 to TRBJ1-3, with a weak D call TRBD1 (5 bases). The CDR3 loop spans 15 amino acids. The germline V gene encodes CDR1 MNHEY and CDR2 SMNVEV (reference sequence). Trimming stripped 5 bases from V and 1 base from J, with 12 bases between. The CDR3 region is CASSPRVLSGNTIYF. As DNA, the CDR3 is TGTGCCAGCAGTCCCAGGGTCCTTTCTGGAAACACCATATATTTT.

The gene calls are TRBV30 and TRBJ2-5; 11 bases are a match to TRBD1. The germline gives CDR1 GTSNPN, CDR2 SVGIG (reference sequence). This CDR3 spans 14 amino acids. J was trimmed by 5 bases and V by 4 bases; bases with no gene match: 6. The CDR3 DNA reads TGTGCCTGGAAGGTGGACAGGGGGCGGGAGACCCAGTACTTC. It specifies CAWKVDRGRETQYF.

This chain uses TRBV19 with TRBJ2-7; 11 bases line up with TRBD2. The CDR3 runs 16 residues. The V gene's germline CDR1 is LNHDA and CDR2 SQIVND (reference sequence). V gave up 5 bases and J gave up 2 bases; unmatched junction bases: 8. CDR3 coding DNA: TGTGCCAGTAGTCCAGGGACTAGCGGAGACGCCTACGAGCAGTACTTC. Encoded protein: CASSPGTSGDAYEQYF.

The V call is TRBV19, the J call TRBJ2-7, with D uncertain. This CDR3 is 14 amino acids long. Trimming removed 5 bases from V and 2 bases from J, with 13 bases in between. CDR1 LNHDA and CDR2 SQIVND come from the germline V gene (reference sequence). CDR3 DNA: TGTGCCAGTAGTGCGCCCTCGCGAACCTACGAGCAGTACTTC. Protein product: CASSAPSRTYEQYF.

The V gene is TRBV9, the J gene TRBJ1-4; D uncertain. The V gene's germline CDR1 is SGDLS and CDR2 YYNGEE. V lost 3 bases and J 4 bases, leaving 7 bases between the germline ends. There are 13 residues in the CDR3. CDR3 bases: TGTGCCAGCAGCGAGCGGATTAATGAAAAACTGTTTTTT. Protein product: CASSERINEKLFF.

The rearrangement uses TRBV5-1 and TRBJ2-7, with TRBD2 identical over 9 bases. The CDR3 contains 17 residues. Germline trimming cut 3 bases from V and 0 bases from J; bases unmatched to any gene: 10. From germline, CDR1 is SGHRS and CDR2 YFSETQ. The chain's CDR3 is CASSSGGLAGSSYEQYF. CDR3 nucleotide sequence: TGCGCCAGCAGCTCCGGGGGCCTAGCGGGAAGCTCCTACGAGCAGTACTTC. The full variable domain, with the rest looked up from reference TRBV5-1 and TRBJ2-7, is KAGVTQTPRYLIKTRGQQVTLSCSPISGHRSVSWYQQTPGQGLQFLFEYFSETQRNKGNFPGRFSGRQFSNSRSEMNVSTLELGDSALYLCASSSGGLAGSSYEQYFGPGTRLTVT.

The chain carries TRBV5-1 and TRBJ1-4; no clear D gene. The CDR3 runs 14 residues. The germline CDR1 and CDR2 sequences are SGHRS and YFSETQ. The V end was cut by 0 bases, the J end by 4 bases, with 7 bases between. The CDR3 loop reads CASSLDILNEKLFF. CDR3 nucleotide sequence: TGCGCCAGCAGCTTGGACATCCTTAATGAAAAACTGTTTTTT.

The genes are TRBV5-1 and TRBJ2-7; TRBD2 matches 7 bases. After removal of 0 bases from V and 6 bases from J, the junction contained 3 bases not matched to a gene. The CDR3 runs to 13 residues. CDR1 SGHRS and CDR2 YFSETQ come from the germline V gene. CDR3 in amino acids: CASSLGSGGEQYF. CDR3 sequence (DNA): TGCGCCAGCAGCTTGGGTTCGGGGGGCGAGCAGTACTTC.

The chain joins TRBV6-1 to TRBJ2-1; 11 bases agree with TRBD1. Per germline, CDR1 MNHNS and CDR2 SASEGT. Trimming at V came to 1 base and at J to 8 bases, leaving 4 bases not matched to a gene. The CDR3 extends over 15 amino acids. CDR3 amino acids: CASSEVGQGGHEQFF. DNA of the CDR3: TGTGCCAGCAGTGAAGTGGGACAGGGGGGTCATGAGCAGTTCTTC.

The chain combines TRBV19 with TRBJ2-1; D uncertain. The V gene's germline CDR1 is LNHDA and CDR2 SQIVND (reference sequence). Trimming cost V 5 bases and J 9 bases, with 14 bases left between them. The CDR3 contains 13 residues. The CDR3 DNA sequence: TGTGCCAGTAGTCTTTATAGTAATTCTGAGCAGTTCTTC. This gives the protein CASSLYSNSEQFF.

The chain joins TRBV11-2 to TRBJ2-1; TRBD2 aligns across 11 bases. V dropped 3 bases and J dropped 8; count of bases not matched to a gene: 3. Per germline, CDR1 SGHAT and CDR2 FQNNGV. The CDR3 runs to 14 residues. In DNA form, the CDR3 reads TGTGCCAGCAGCTTGACTAGCGGGATACATGAGCAGTTCTTC. Protein: CASSLTSGIHEQFF. The full variable domain, rest sourced from reference TRBV11-2 and TRBJ2-1, is EAGVAQSPRYKIIEKRQSVAFWCNPISGHATLYWYQQILGQGPKLLIQFQNNGVVDDSQLPKDRFSAERLKGVDSTLKIQPAKLEDSAVYLCASSLTSGIHEQFFGPGTRLTVL.

The gene calls are TRBV30 and TRBJ2-1, with TRBD2 matching over 7 bases. The germline CDR1 and CDR2 sequences are GTSNPN and SVGIG (reference sequence). The CDR3 runs to 14 residues. The junction had 9 bases not matched to a gene; V was cut back by 2 bases and J by 8 bases. The CDR3 here is CAWSSGLVVHEQFF. The CDR3 DNA is TGTGCCTGGAGTTCTGGACTAGTCGTCCATGAGCAGTTCTTC.

The rearrangement joins TRBV29-1 to TRBJ2-3; weak D call: TRBD2 (6 bases). V lost 5 bases and J 1 base, leaving 19 bases between the germline ends. From germline, CDR1 is SQVTM and CDR2 ANQGSEA. CDR3 size: 16 residues. The CDR3 coding sequence is TGCAGCGTTACTACGGTCCGGGGGTCGGGCACAGATACGCAGTATTTT. Protein: CSVTTVRGSGTDTQYF.

This rearrangement joins TRBV19 to TRBJ2-3; 7 bases map to TRBD2. After removal of 4 bases from V and 0 bases from J, the junction contained 4 bases not matched to a gene. Germline lookup yields CDR1 LNHDA and CDR2 SQIVND (reference sequence). This CDR3 has 15 amino acids. CDR3: CASSTLAASTDTQYF. CDR3 in DNA: TGTGCCAGTAGTACTCTAGCGGCTAGCACAGATACGCAGTATTTT.

The chain uses TRBV7-9 and TRBJ2-5, with 8 bases fitting TRBD2. V lost 1 base and J lost 3; bases outside the gene matches: 4. Germline V gene sequence: CDR1 SEHNR, CDR2 FQNEAQ (reference sequence). This CDR3 contains 15 residues. In nucleotides, the CDR3 is TGTGCCAGCAGCTTAGAACCGGGACTAGAAGAGACCCAGTACTTC. This gives the protein CASSLEPGLEETQYF.

The chain joins TRBV5-1 to TRBJ2-1; 10 nucleotides agree with TRBD2. The V and J ends lost 0 bases and 9 bases, in that order; junction bases with no gene match: 3. This CDR3 spans 14 amino acids. CDR1 is SGHRS and CDR2 is YFSETQ in the germline V gene. This CDR3 is CASSLGLAGFEQFF. CDR3 bases: TGCGCCAGCAGCTTGGGACTAGCGGGCTTTGAGCAGTTCTTC. The variable domain in full, with the rest retrieved from reference TRBV5-1 and TRBJ2-1, is KAGVTQTPRYLIKTRGQQVTLSCSPISGHRSVSWYQQTPGQGLQFLFEYFSETQRNKGNFPGRFSGRQFSNSRSEMNVSTLELGDSALYLCASSLGLAGFEQFFGPGTRLTVL.

V gene TRBV7-9 combines with J gene TRBJ1-2; a possible D gene is TRBD1 (6 bases). Trimming pared 5 bases from V and 0 bases from J, leaving 16 bases between. Germline V gene data show CDR1 as SEHNR and CDR2 as FQNEAQ (reference sequence). The CDR3 is made up of 16 amino acids. The CDR3, as DNA: TGTGCCAGCAGCCGCGGACAGCCCAGGACTAACTATGGCTACACCTTC. Residues: CASSRGQPRTNYGYTF.

The J gene is TRBJ2-1, the V gene TRBV19, with D tentatively TRBD1 (5 bases). The CDR3 consists of 12 residues. CDR1 and CDR2 from the germline V gene are LNHDA and SQIVND (reference sequence). Trimming left V 4 bases short and J 6 bases short, with 7 bases between. CDR3 protein: CASSTGRNEQFF. CDR3 DNA sequence: TGTGCCAGTAGTACAGGGCGCAATGAGCAGTTCTTC.

The V and J genes are TRBV10-3 and TRBJ1-5; 8 nucleotides agree with TRBD1. There are 15 residues in the CDR3. Unmatched junction bases numbered 6, after V lost 8 bases and J lost 0 bases. CDR1 is ENHRY, CDR2 SYGVKD, per germline. CDR3 sequence (DNA): TGTGCCATCGGACAGGGACAGTTTAGCAATCAGCCCCAGCATTTT. Residues: CAIGQGQFSNQPQHF.

The chain combines TRBV29-1 with TRBJ2-7; the D gene is possibly TRBD1 (5 bases). CDR1 is SQVTM, CDR2 ANQGSEA, per germline. This CDR3 spans 13 amino acids. Trimming removed 6 bases from V and 5 bases from J, with 17 bases in between. CDR3 residues: CSVRVGRVNEQYF. DNA of the CDR3: TGCAGCGTCCGGGTCGGCAGGGTCAACGAGCAGTACTTC.

This sequence joins TRBV4-1 and TRBJ1-4; TRBD1 might be the D (6 bases). The CDR3 has 17 amino acids. The V and J ends lost 4 bases and 7 bases respectively, with 22 bases between them. Germline V gives CDR1 MGHRA, CDR2 YSYEKL. In DNA form, the CDR3 reads TGCGCCAGCAGCCCCCTCGAAAGGACAGATAGAATTGAAAAACTGTTTTTT. Residues: CASSPLERTDRIEKLFF.

The chain combines TRBV7-7 with TRBJ2-5; 7 bases fit TRBD1. The CDR3 sequence is 13 residues long. Germline trimming cut 5 bases from V and 7 bases from J; bases unmatched to any gene: 7. The germline V gene encodes CDR1 SSHAT and CDR2 FNYEAQ (reference sequence). The CDR3 reads CASSPGQAGTQYF. The CDR3 coding sequence is TGTGCCAGCAGCCCCGGACAGGCGGGGACCCAGTACTTC.

The rearrangement links TRBV4-1 to TRBJ2-4, with no clear D. CDR1 MGHRA and CDR2 YSYEKL come from the germline V gene. V lost 0 bases, J lost 8 bases, and 14 bases lay in between. CDR3 size: 15 residues. The CDR3 DNA is TGCGCCAGCAGCCAAGATTTTGGTTTAATAGACATTCAGTACTTC. Protein product: CASSQDFGLIDIQYF.

The genes are TRBV27 and TRBJ2-7; D perhaps matches TRBD2 (6 bases). V dropped 2 bases and J dropped 0 bases, with 8 bases sitting between them. The CDR3 sequence is 14 residues long. The germline V gene has CDR1 MNHEY and CDR2 SMNVEV (reference sequence). CDR3 sequence (DNA): TGTGCCAGCAGTTTAGCGGGATACTCCTACGAGCAGTACTTC. This translates into CASSLAGYSYEQYF.

The V gene is TRBV7-3, the J gene TRBJ2-7; 8 positions agree with TRBD1. V trimming: 4 bases; J trimming: 6 bases; junction bases outside the gene matches: 8. CDR1 SGHTA and CDR2 FQGTGA come from the germline V gene. This CDR3 comprises 14 residues. The CDR3 protein is CASSSQTGVGEQYF. In nucleotides, the CDR3 is TGTGCCAGCAGCTCCCAGACAGGGGTTGGCGAGCAGTACTTC.

The chain links TRBV29-1 to TRBJ2-3; TRBD2 agrees at 7 bases. V lost 2 bases, J lost 4 bases, and 12 bases stayed unmatched. Germline V gives CDR1 SQVTM, CDR2 ANQGSEA. The CDR3 covers 16 residues. CDR3 sequence reads: CSVELRPGLPADTQYF. CDR3 nucleotide sequence: TGCAGCGTTGAATTAAGGCCGGGACTACCTGCAGATACGCAGTATTTT.

The DNA for the CDR3 is TGTGCCACCAGGAAATCTACCTACGAGCAGTACTTC. This translates into CATRKSTYEQYF. V and J are TRBV27 and TRBJ2-7; no definite D call. The germline V gene has CDR1 MNHEY and CDR2 SMNVEV (reference sequence). Trimming took 10 bases from V and 2 from J, leaving 12 bases between them. The CDR3 sequence is 12 residues long.

The V call is TRBV4-1, the J call TRBJ2-7; 10 nucleotides line up with TRBD2. Per germline, CDR1 MGHRA and CDR2 YSYEKL. V dropped 3 bases and J dropped 7; count of bases not matched to a gene: 6. The CDR3 has 14 amino acids. The CDR3 DNA is TGCGCCAGCAGCCAGCTAGCGGGAGCCGAAGAGCAGTACTTC. Its protein product is CASSQLAGAEEQYF.

The DNA for the CDR3 is TGTGCCCCCGGGACAGGGCTCTACAATGAGCAGTTCTTC. Translated: CAPGTGLYNEQFF. The J gene is TRBJ2-1, the V gene TRBV4-2, with TRBD1 matching 9 bases. Germline CDR1 LGHNA, CDR2 YNFKEQ. There are 13 residues in the CDR3. Trimming cost V 11 bases and J 3 bases; bases outside gene matches: 5.

The chain has TRBV5-5 and TRBJ1-2; no definite D call. Deletions cut 4 bases from V and 2 bases from J, with 12 bases between. The CDR3 is made up of 14 amino acids. Looked up from germline, CDR1 is SGHKS and CDR2 is YYEKEE (reference sequence). The CDR3 region has the DNA TGTGCCAGCAGCGAGGGTCTCTCAAACTATGGCTACACCTTC. It codes for CASSEGLSNYGYTF.